This T cell receptor beta chain was documented in a study of T cells after yellow fever vaccination. In germline, CDR1 is DFQATT, CDR2 SNEGSKA (reference sequence). The V end was cut by 0 bases, the J end by 0 bases, with 5 bases between. The CDR3 has 14 amino acids. TCRdb redid the calling of the 5' RACE reads with MiXCR, one entry per CDR3 protein. The repertoire has roughly 400,000 distinct CDR3 sequences, roughly a sixth of them found once; the top ten carry roughly a sixth. The genes are TRBV20-1 and TRBJ2-2; unclear D gene. The sequence was obtained from a man between 18 and 29 years old who received the YFV17D yellow fever vaccine. The sample here was PBMCs, taken before the yellow fever booster vaccination. CDR3 residues: CSARERTNTGELFF. The CDR3 DNA reads TGCAGTGCTAGAGAAAGGACGAACACCGGGGAGCTGTTTTTT.